What follows describes a single TCR beta chain. The sample comes from a study of blood T cell repertoires in COVID-19. Study summary: Nucleic acid was either cDNA or gDNA, and it came from T cells, B-cell-depleted T cells, or PBMCs.

Trimming at V came to 4 bases and at J to 5 bases, leaving 6 bases not matched to a gene. Germline V gene lookup returns CDR1 LNHNV and CDR2 YYDKDF (reference sequence). The CDR3 length is 15 residues. In assigning cohorts, the study relied on participant-reported clinical history. Here immunoSEQ multiplex PCR was the method, and the copy in TCRdb shows in-frame clones only, minus some. The repertoire holds more than 250,000 clones, with 85% to 90% as singletons. The TCR comes from a young woman who had recovered from COVID-19. The sample was PBMCs or T cells enriched from blood (not recorded which). The chain joins TRBV15 to TRBJ2-4; 9 bases align to TRBD1. The CDR3 sequence: CATSTLGQGQNIQYF. Written as DNA, the CDR3 is TGTGCCACCAGCACCCTGGGACAGGGCCAAAACATTCAGTACTTC. The variable domain in full, with the rest retrieved from reference TRBV15 and TRBJ2-4, is DAMVIQNPRYQVTQFGKPVTLSCSQTLNHNVMYWYQQKSSQAPKLLFHYYDKDFNNEADTPDNFQSRRPNTSFCFLDIRSPGLGDTAMYLCATSTLGQGQNIQYFGAGTRLSVL.